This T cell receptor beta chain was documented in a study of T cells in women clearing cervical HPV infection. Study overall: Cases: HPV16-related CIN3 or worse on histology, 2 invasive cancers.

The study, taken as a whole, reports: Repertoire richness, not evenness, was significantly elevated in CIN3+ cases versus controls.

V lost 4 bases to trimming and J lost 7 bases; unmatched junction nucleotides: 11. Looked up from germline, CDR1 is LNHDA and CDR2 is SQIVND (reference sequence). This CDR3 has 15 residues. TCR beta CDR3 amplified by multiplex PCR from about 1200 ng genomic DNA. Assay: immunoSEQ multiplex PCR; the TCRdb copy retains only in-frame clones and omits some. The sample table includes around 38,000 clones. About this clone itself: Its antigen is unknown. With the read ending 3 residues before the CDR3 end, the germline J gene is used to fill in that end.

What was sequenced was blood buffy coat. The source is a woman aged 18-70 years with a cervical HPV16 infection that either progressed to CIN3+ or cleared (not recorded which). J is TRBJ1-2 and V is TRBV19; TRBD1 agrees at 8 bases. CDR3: CASSNLDRGSVGYTF. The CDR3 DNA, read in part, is TGTGCCAGTAGTAATCTCGACAGGGGCTCCGTTGGC.